This TCR beta chain was identified in a study of T-cell reconstitution after alpha-beta-depleted transplantation in children. General study results and limits: One year after transplant, T-cell counts and diversity came mostly from newly produced T cells. It was surviving recipient T cells and thymic progenitors that gave some patients high TCRbeta diversity at day 60.

A library of TCRbeta sequences, prepared with unique molecular identifiers, was generated. From the PCR reads, TCRdb called clonotypes with MiXCR, one entry per CDR3 protein. The sample carries 800,000 to 1,000,000 distinct CDR3 sequences, less than 30% recorded once. From germline, CDR1 is SGHVS and CDR2 FQNEAQ. The J segment lost 4 bases and the V segment lost 6 bases, leaving 13 bases of the junction unmatched. The CDR3 runs to 16 residues. In the case of this clonotype: Its antigen remains unidentified.

The genes are TRBV7-8 and TRBJ2-7; the match to TRBD1 covers 9 bases. This material consisted of PBMCs, mostly from graft donor cells, taken 360 days after TCRalphabeta/CD19-depleted stem cell transplant. This TCR came from a boy less than two years old who had a stem cell transplant for SCID, so the T cells may come from the graft donor. In nucleotides, the CDR3 is TGTGCCAGCAGTCCGAAGGTCGGGACAGGGCGATACGAGCAGTACTTC. The encoded protein is CASSPKVGTGRYEQYF.